This T cell receptor beta chain is from a study of T cells in Graves' hyperthyroidism and ophthalmopathy. Amplified regions were TCR beta CDR3 sequences from RNA transcripts. HTBI primers drove first-round RT-PCR of the TCR CDR3. TCRdb independently ran MiXCR on the multiplex PCR reads; one entry per CDR3 protein. Of under 600,000 distinct CDR3 sequences listed, approximately 15% were seen once; the top ten hold less than 3.5%. This clonotype was seen a few times. Its specificity is unknown. Orbital computed tomography, thyroid ultrasound, serum thyroxine and TRAb, and clinical symptoms together informed the diagnoses. Findings of the study overall: Expanded thyroid clonotypes (above 0.001) were mostly also found in blood.

The trim removed 5 bases at V and 4 bases at J, leaving 5 bases unmatched. The CDR3 loop spans 14 amino acids. Germline loops: CDR1 PRHDT, CDR2 FYEKMQ (reference sequence). The specimen sequenced was blood. This clonotype was sampled from a woman between 35 and 50 years old with Graves' ophthalmopathy. The chain has TRBV13 and TRBJ2-3; TRBD2 agrees at 8 bases. The CDR3 sequence is CASSPERGSDTQYF. CDR3 DNA sequence: TGTGCCAGCAGCCCAGAGCGGGGGTCAGATACGCAGTATTTT. The complete variable domain, with remaining parts taken from reference TRBV13 and TRBJ2-3, reads AAGVIQSPRHLIKEKRETATLKCYPIPRHDTVYWYQQGPGQDPQFLISFYEKMQSDKGSIPDRFSAQQFSDYHSELNMSSLELGDSALYFCASSPERGSDTQYFGPGTRLTVL.